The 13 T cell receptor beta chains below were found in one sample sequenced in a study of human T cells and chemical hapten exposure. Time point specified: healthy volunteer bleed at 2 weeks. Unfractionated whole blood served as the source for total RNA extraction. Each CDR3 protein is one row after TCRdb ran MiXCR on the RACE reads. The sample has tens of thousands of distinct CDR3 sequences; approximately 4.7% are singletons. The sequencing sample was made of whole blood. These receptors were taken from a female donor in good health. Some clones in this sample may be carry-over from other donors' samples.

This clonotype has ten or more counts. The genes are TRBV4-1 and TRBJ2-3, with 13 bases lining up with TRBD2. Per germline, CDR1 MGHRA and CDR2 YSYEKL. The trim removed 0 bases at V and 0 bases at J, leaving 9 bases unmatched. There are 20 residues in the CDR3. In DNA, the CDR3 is TGCGCCAGCAGCCAAGATCGACTAGCGGGGGGACCTTCTAGCACAGATACGCAGTATTTT. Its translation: CASSQDRLAGGPSSTDTQYF.

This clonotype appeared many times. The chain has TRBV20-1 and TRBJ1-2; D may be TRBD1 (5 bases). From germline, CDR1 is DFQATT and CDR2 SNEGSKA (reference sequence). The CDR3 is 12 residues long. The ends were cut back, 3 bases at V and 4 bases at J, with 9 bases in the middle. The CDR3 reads CSARTGTYGYTF. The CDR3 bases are TGCAGTGCTAGGACGGGGACCTATGGCTACACCTTC.

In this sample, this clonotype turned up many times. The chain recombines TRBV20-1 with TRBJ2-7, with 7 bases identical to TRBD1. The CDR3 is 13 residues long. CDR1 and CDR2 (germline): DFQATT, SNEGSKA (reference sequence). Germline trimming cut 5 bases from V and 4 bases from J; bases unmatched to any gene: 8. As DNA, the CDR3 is TGCAGTGCTCCCCGGGACAGAGGTTACGAGCAGTACTTC. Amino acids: CSAPRDRGYEQYF.

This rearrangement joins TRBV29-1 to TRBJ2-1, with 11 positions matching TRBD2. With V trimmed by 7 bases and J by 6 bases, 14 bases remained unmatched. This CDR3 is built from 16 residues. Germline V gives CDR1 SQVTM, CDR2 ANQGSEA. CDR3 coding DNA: TGCAGCGCAAAAACACATACTAGCGGGGGACCCAATGAGCAGTTCTTC. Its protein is CSAKTHTSGGPNEQFF.

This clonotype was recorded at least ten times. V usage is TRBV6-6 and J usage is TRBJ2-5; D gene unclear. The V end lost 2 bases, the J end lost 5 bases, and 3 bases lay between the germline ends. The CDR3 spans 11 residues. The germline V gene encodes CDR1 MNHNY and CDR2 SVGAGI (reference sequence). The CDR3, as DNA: TGTGCCAGCAGTTACCGTGAGACCCAGTACTTC. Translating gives CASSYRETQYF.

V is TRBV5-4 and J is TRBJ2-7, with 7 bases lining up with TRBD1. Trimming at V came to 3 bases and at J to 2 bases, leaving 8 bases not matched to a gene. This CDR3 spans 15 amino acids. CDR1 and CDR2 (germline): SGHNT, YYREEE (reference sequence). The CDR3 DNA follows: TGTGCCAGCAGCTCTGATGGACAGGCGACCTACGAGCAGTACTTC. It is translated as CASSSDGQATYEQYF. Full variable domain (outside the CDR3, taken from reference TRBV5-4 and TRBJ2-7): ETGVTQSPTHLIKTRGQQVTLRCSSQSGHNTVSWYQQALGQGPQFIFQYYREEENGRGNFPPRFSGLQFPNYSSELNVNALELDDSALYLCASSSDGQATYEQYFGPGTRLTVT.

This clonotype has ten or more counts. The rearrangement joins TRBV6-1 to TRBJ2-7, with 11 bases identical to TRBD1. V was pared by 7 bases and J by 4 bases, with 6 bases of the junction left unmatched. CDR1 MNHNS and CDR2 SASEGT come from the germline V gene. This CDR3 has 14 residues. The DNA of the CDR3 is TGTGCCAGCAAATTGGGACAGGGGGATTACGAGCAGTACTTC. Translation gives CASKLGQGDYEQYF.

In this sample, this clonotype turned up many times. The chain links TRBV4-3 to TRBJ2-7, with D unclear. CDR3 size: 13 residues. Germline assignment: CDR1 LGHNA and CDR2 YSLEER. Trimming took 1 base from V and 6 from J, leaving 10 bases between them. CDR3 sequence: CASSQVKGAEQYF. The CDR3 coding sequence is TGCGCCAGCAGCCAAGTAAAAGGTGCCGAGCAGTACTTC.

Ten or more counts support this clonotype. CDR3 nucleotides: TGTGCCATCAGTGGTAGCTACAGGCGGAGCGACTATGGCTACACCTTC. Encoded protein: CAISGSYRRSDYGYTF. The chain uses TRBV10-3 and TRBJ1-2, with D perhaps matching TRBD1 (5 bases). V was trimmed by 4 bases and J by 3 bases, leaving 18 bases between them. Germline V gene sequence: CDR1 ENHRY, CDR2 SYGVKD. The CDR3 contains 16 residues.

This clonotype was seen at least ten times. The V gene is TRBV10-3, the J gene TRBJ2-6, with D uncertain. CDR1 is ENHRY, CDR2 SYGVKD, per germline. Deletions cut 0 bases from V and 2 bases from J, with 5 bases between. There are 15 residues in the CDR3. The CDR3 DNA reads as TGTGCCATCAGTGAGTCGGGCGCTGGGGCCAACGTCCTGACTTTC. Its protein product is CAISESGAGANVLTF.

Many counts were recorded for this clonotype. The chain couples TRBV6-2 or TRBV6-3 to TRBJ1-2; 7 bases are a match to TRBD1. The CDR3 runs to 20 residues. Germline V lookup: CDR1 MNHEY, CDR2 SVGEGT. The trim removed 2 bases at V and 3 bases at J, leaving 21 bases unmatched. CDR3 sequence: CASSYDPPTGQFQGDYGYTF. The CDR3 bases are TGTGCCAGCAGTTACGACCCGCCGACAGGGCAGTTTCAGGGGGACTATGGCTACACCTTC.

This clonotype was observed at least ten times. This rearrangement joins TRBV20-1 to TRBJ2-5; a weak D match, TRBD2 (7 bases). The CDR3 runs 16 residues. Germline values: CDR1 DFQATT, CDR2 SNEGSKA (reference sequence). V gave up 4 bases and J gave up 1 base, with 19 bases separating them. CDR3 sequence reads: CSATLLAGAVQETQYF. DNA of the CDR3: TGCAGTGCTACGTTGCTTGCGGGGGCGGTCCAAGAGACCCAGTACTTC.

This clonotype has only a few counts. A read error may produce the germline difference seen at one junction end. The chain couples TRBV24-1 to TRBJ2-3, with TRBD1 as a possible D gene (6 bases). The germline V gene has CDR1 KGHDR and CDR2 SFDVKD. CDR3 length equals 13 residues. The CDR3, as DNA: TGTGCCGCCAGGGGCACCGCCACAGATACGCAGTATTTT. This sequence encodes CAARGTATDTQYF.